A selection of T cell receptor beta chains follows, all from one sample in a study of control samples from healthy donors and cancer patients. The table came from immunoSEQ multiplex PCR; TCRdb's copy has only in-frame clones and leaves some out. The sample records some 100,000 clones, more than 90% being singletons. Sequenced sample: blood. These TCRs come from a human donor in good health. The donor label of this sample is uncertain. The CDR3 runs from the conserved cysteine through the conserved F or W. A D gene is named only where the DNA matches it firmly.

j_call	d_call	v_call	cdr3_nt	cdr3_aa
TRBJ2-5	TRBD2	TRBV7-3	TGTGCCAGCAGCTTAGCGGGGGGCCCCCGGGCCCAAGAGACCCAGTACTTC	CASSLAGGPRAQETQYF
TRBJ1-1	NA	TRBV3-1/TRBV3-2	TGTGCCAGCAGCCAAGATAGCAGGCCGAACACTGAAGCTTTCTTT	CASSQDSRPNTEAFF
TRBJ1-6	NA	TRBV7-9	TGTGCCAGCAGCCTAAACAGGGCTTCACCCCTCCACTTT	CASSLNRASPLHF
TRBJ2-7	TRBD1	TRBV4-2	TGTGCCAGCAGCCAAGTATTGGACAGGGGGCCTCTTGGGCAGTACTTC	CASSQVLDRGPLGQYF
TRBJ2-7	NA	TRBV5-6	TGTGCCAGCAGCGTCACCTCCTACGAGCAGTACTTC	CASSVTSYEQYF
TRBJ2-7	TRBD1	TRBV24-1	TGTGCCACCAGTGATTTGAGACAGGGTCACTACGAGCAGTACTTC	CATSDLRQGHYEQYF
TRBJ1-4	NA	TRBV2	TGTGCCAGCAGTGAAAGGGCCAGGGGTTATGAAAAACTGTTTTTT	CASSERARGYEKLFF
TRBJ1-1	NA	TRBV9	TGTGCCAGCAGCGTAGGCGTAACGGGGCTGGAAGAGGTGAGCACTGAAGCTTTCTTT	CASSVGVTGLEEVSTEAFF
TRBJ1-1	NA	TRBV5-1	TGCGCCAGCGGACTAACAGGTACCACTGAAGCTTTCTTT	CASGLTGTTEAFF
TRBJ1-2	NA	TRBV21-1	TGTGCCAGCAGAAATCCAGGGGGATCGGAGTTCAGCTATGGCTACACCTTC	CASRNPGGSEFSYGYTF
TRBJ1-6	NA	TRBV5-1	TGCGCCAGCAGGCCGGGGCGTTTACGACAGGAGAGCTCCTATAATTCACCCCTCCACTTT	CASRPGRLRQESSYNSPLHF
TRBJ1-4	TRBD1	TRBV19	TGTGCCAGTAGGGCCACAGGGGTAGGGAACGAAAAACTGTTTTTT	CASRATGVGNEKLFF
TRBJ1-1	TRBD1	TRBV3-1/TRBV3-2	TGTGCCAGCACCCGGACAGGAGGCATGAACACTGAAGCTTTCTTT	CASTRTGGMNTEAFF
TRBJ2-2	TRBD2	TRBV5-4	TGTGCCAGCAGCGGGACTAGCGGGGGGTGGAGCACCGGGGAGCTGTTTTTT	CASSGTSGGWSTGELFF